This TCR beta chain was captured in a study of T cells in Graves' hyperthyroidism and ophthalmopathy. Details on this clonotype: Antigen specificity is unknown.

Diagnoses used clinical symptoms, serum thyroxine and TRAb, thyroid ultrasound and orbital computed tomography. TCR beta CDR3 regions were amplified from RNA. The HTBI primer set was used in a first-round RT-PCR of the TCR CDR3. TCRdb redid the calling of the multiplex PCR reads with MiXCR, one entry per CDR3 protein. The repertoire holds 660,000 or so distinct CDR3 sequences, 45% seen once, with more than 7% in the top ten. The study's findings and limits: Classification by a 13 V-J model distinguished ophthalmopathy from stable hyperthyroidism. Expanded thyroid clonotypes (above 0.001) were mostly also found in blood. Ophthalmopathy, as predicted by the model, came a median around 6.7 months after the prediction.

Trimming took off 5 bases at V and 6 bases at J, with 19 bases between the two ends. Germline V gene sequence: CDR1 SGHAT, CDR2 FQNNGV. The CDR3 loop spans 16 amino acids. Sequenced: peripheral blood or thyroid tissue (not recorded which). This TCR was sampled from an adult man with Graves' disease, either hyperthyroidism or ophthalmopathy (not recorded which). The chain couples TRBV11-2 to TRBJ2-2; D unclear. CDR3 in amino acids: CASSPFLVLASGELFF. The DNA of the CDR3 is TGTGCCAGCAGCCCCTTTCTTGTATTGGCTTCCGGGGAGCTGTTTTTT.